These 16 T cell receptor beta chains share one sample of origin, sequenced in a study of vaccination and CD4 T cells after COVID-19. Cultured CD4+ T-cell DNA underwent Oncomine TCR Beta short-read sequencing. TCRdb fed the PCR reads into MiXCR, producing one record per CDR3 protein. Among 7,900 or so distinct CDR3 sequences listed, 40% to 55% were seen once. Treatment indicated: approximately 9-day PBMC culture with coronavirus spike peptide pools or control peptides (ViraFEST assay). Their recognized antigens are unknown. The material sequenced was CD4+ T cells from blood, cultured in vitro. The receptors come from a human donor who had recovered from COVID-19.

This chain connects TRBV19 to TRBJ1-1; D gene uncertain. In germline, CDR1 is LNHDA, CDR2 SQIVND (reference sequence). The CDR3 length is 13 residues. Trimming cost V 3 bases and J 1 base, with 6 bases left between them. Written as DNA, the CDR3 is TGTGCCAGTAGTATGAAGAGGAACACTGAAGCTTTCTTT. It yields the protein CASSMKRNTEAFF.

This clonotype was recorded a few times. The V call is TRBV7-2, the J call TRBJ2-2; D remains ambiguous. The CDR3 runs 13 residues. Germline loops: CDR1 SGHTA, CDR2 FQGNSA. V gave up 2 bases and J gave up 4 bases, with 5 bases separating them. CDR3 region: CASSLYFTGELFF. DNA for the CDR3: TGTGCCAGCAGCTTATACTTCACCGGGGAGCTGTTTTTT. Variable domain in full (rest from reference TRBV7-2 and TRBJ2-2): GAGVSQSPSNKVTEKGKDVELRCDPISGHTALYWYRQSLGQGLEFLIYFQGNSAPDKSGLPSDRFSAERTGGSVSTLTIQRTQQEDSAVYLCASSLYFTGELFFGEGSRLTVL.

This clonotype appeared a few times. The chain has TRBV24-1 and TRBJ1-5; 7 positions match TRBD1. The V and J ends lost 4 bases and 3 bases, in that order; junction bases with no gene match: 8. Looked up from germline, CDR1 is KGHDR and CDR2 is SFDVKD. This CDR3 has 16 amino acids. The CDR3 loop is CATSDPGQPHNQPQHF. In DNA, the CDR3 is TGTGCCACCAGTGACCCGGGACAGCCCCACAATCAGCCCCAGCATTTT.

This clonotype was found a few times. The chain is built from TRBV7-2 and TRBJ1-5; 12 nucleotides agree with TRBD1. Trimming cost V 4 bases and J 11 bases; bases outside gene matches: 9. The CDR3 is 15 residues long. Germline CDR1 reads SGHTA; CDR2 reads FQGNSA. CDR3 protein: CASSSRGTGGGTQHF. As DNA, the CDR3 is TGTGCCAGCAGCTCCCGAGGGACAGGGGGCGGGACCCAGCATTTT.

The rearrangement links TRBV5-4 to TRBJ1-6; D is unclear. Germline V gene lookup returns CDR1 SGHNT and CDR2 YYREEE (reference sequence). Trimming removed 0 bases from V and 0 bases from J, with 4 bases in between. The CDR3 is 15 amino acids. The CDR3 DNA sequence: TGTGCCAGCAGCTTGGCTAGCTCCTATAATTCACCCCTCCACTTT. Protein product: CASSLASSYNSPLHF.

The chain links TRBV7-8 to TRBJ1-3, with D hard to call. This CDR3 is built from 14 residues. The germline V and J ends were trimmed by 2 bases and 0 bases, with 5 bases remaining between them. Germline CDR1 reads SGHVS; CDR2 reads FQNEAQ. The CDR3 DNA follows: TGTGCCAGCAGCTTAATCAGCTCTGGAAACACCATATATTTT. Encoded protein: CASSLISSGNTIYF.

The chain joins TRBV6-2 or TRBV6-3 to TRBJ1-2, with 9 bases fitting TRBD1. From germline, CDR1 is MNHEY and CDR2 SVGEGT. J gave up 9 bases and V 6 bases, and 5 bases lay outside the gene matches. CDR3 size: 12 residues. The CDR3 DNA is TGTGCCAGCAGACAGGGGGCTGGAAGCTACACCTTC. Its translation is CASRQGAGSYTF.

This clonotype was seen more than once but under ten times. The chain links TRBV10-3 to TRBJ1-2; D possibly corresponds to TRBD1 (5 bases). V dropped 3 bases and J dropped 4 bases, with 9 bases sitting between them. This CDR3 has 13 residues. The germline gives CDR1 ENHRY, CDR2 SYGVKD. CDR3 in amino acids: CAISEQAIYGYTF. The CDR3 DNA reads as TGTGCCATCAGTGAACAGGCGATCTATGGCTACACCTTC.

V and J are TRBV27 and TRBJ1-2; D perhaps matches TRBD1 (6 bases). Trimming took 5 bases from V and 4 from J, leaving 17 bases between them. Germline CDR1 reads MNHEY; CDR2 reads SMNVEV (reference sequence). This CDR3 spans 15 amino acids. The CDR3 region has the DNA TGTGCCAGCAGTCCATTGGGGACACCAACCTATGGCTACACCTTC. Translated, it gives CASSPLGTPTYGYTF.

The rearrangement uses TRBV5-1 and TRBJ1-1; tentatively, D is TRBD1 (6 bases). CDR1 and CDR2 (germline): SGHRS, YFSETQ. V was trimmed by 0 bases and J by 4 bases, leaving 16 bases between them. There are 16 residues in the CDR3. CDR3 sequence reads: CASSLGIWGAGTEAFF. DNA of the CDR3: TGCGCCAGCAGCTTGGGCATTTGGGGGGCTGGCACTGAAGCTTTCTTT.

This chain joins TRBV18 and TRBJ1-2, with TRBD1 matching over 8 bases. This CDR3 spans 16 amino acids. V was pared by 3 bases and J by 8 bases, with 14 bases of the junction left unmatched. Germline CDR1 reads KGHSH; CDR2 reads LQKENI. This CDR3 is CASSPPGQGSVGGYTF. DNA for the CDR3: TGTGCCAGCTCACCGCCCGGACAGGGCTCGGTGGGAGGCTACACCTTC.

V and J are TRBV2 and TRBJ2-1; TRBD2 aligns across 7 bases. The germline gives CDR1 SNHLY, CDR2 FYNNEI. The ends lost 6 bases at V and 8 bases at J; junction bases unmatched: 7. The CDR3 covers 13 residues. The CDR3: CASSFRLAYEQFF. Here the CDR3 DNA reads TGTGCCAGCAGCTTCAGACTAGCCTATGAGCAGTTCTTC. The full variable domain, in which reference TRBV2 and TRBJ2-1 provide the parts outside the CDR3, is EPEVTQTPSHQVTQMGQEVILRCVPISNHLYFYWYRQILGQKVEFLVSFYNNEISEKSEIFDDQFSVERPDGSNFTLKIRSTKLEDSAMYFCASSFRLAYEQFFGPGTRLTVL.

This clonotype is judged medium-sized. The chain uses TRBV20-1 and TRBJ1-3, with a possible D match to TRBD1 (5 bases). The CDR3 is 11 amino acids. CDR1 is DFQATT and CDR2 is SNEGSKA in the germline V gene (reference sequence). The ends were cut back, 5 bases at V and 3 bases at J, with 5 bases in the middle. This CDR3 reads CSAGGGNTIYF. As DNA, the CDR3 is TGCAGTGCTGGGGGTGGAAACACCATATATTTT.

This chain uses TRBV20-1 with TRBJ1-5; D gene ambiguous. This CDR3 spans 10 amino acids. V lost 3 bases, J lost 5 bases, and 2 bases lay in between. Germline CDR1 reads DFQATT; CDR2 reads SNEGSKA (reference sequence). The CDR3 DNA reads TGCAGTGCTAGTCATCAGCCCCAGCATTTT. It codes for CSASHQPQHF.

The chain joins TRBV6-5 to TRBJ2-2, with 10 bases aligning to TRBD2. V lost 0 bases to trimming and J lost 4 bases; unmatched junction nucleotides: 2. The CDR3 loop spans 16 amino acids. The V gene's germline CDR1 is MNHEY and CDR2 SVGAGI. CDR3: CASSYSGLASTGELFF. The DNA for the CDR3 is TGTGCCAGCAGTTACTCGGGACTAGCGTCCACCGGGGAGCTGTTTTTT.

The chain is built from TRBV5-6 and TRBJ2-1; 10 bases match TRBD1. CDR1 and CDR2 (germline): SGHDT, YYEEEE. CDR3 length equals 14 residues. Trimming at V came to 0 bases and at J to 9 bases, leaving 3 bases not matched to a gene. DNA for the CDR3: TGTGCCAGCAGCTTGGGACAGGGGGCGGTTGAGCAGTTCTTC. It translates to CASSLGQGAVEQFF. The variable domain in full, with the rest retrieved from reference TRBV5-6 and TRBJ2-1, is DAGVTQSPTHLIKTRGQQVTLRCSPKSGHDTVSWYQQALGQGPQFIFQYYEEEERQRGNFPDRFSGHQFPNYSSELNVNALLLGDSALYLCASSLGQGAVEQFFGPGTRLTVL.